These T cell receptor beta chains were read from a single sample in a study of T cells of healthy individuals. TCRdb ran MiXCR on the 5' RACE reads and lists one entry per CDR3 protein. Here the sample spans fewer than 75,000 distinct CDR3 sequences, roughly 15% being singletons. Receptor source: a human donor in good health. Each CDR3 is given with its conserved first and last residue. A D gene is named only where the DNA matches it firmly. Where a row states a size, it is once, few, many or the class of an expanded clone; other rows omit it.

>-|TRBJ2-1|TRBV12-3/TRBV12-4|-
TGTGCCAGCAGTATTGACCCGACGGGCTACAATGAGCAGTTCTTC
CASSIDPTGYNEQFF
>TRBD1|TRBJ2-1|TRBV7-3|-
TGTGCCAGCAGCTGGACGGGACAGGGCCACAATGAGCAGTTCTTC
CASSWTGQGHNEQFF
>-|TRBJ1-1|TRBV7-2|-
TGTGCCAGCAGCTCTACCCACCCACAGGGCATTGAAGCTTTCTTT
CASSSTHPQGIEAFF
>TRBD2|TRBJ2-3|TRBV20-1|-
TGCAGTGCTAAAGTTAGCGGGTCGGCCTTCGGTACGCAGTATTTT
CSAKVSGSAFGTQYF
>-|TRBJ2-7|TRBV6-2/TRBV6-3|-
TGTGCCAGCAGGGCCCGGGTCTCCCACTCCTACGAGCAGTACTTC
CASRARVSHSYEQYF
>-|TRBJ1-1|TRBV3-1|few
TGTGCCAGCAGCCACCTCACTTCGGGTGAAGCTTTCTTT
CASSHLTSGEAFF
>-|TRBJ2-3|TRBV27|many
TGTGCCAGCAGTTACCCCGGCCCCGCAGATACGCAGTATTTT
CASSYPGPADTQYF
>-|TRBJ1-1|TRBV7-3|once
TGTGCCAGCAGCTTGGGGGGGGCCGATGAAGCTTTCTTT
CASSLGGADEAFF
>-|TRBJ1-6|TRBV20-1|many
TGCAGTGCTAGAGATGGACGGGTCCGTCATAATTCACCCCTCCACTTT
CSARDGRVRHNSPLHF
>-|TRBJ2-1|TRBV6-6|-
TGTGCCAGCACCTTACGCAGGGGCAGCCACAATGAGCAGTTCTTC
CASTLRRGSHNEQFF